This T cell receptor beta chain is from a study of blood T cell repertoires in COVID-19. The method was immunoSEQ multiplex PCR; TCRdb's version includes in-frame clones alone and lacks a portion of them. Altogether roughly 380,000 clones are present, around nine tenths being singletons, with the ten largest covering under 1.2%. The CDR3 has 15 amino acids. V lost 6 bases to trimming and J lost 0 bases, with 14 bases between them. Germline CDR1 is SNHLY and CDR2 is FYNNEI. This rearrangement joins TRBV2 to TRBJ1-2; D ambiguous. This TCR was recovered from a woman in her twenties or thirties who had been exposed to COVID-19. Sequences were obtained from PBMCs or T cells enriched from blood (not recorded which). The CDR3 is CASRVWAVANYGYTF. The CDR3 region has the DNA TGTGCCAGCAGGGTGTGGGCCGTTGCTAACTATGGCTACACCTTC.